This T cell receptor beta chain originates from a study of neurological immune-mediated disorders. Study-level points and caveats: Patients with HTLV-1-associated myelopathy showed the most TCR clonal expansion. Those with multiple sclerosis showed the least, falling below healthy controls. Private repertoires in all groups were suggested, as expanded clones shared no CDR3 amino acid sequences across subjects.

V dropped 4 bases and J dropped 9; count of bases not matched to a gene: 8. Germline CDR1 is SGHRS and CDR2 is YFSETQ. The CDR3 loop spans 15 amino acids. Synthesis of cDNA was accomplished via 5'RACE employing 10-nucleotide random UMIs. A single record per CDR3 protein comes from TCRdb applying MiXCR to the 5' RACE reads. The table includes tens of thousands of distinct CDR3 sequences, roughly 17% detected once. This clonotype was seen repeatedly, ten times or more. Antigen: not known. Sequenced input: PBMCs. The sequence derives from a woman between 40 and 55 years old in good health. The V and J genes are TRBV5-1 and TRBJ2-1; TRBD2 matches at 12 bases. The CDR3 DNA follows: TGCGCCAGCAGCCTGGCTAGCGGGGGGGTCGGTGAGCAGTTCTTC. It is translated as CASSLASGGVGEQFF.